This passage covers 25 T cell receptor beta chains from one sample sequenced in a study of blood T cell repertoires in COVID-19 (TCRdb year 2020). The library was obtained by the immunoSEQ multiplex PCR assay. As stored in TCRdb, this immuneACCESS dataset retains in-frame rearrangements with V and J assigned. A fraction of the clones does not appear; measured against another copy, unresolved V genes explain less than half of the discrepancy, and the remainder lacks a known reason. Counted in this sample were some 56,000 clones; about 90% of them appeared once. The ten top clones hold 20% to 25% of the sample. Sequencing was performed on peripheral blood. Receptors originate from a human donor in a cohort sampled during active COVID-19.

The gene calls are TRBV9 and TRBJ1-1, with a possible D match to TRBD1 (5 bases). The germline V and J ends were trimmed by 3 bases and 4 bases, with 13 bases remaining between them. The germline V gene encodes CDR1 SGDLS and CDR2 YYNGEE. The CDR3 runs 14 residues. Here the CDR3 DNA reads TGTGCCAGCAGCGCCGACAGCGTGGGCACTGAAGCTTTCTTT. It specifies CASSADSVGTEAFF.

V gene TRBV7-9 combines with J gene TRBJ2-7, with a tentative D call TRBD1 (5 bases). Looked up from germline, CDR1 is SEHNR and CDR2 is FQNEAQ (reference sequence). The CDR3 is 14 residues long. V lost 1 base to trimming and J lost 0 bases, with 7 bases between them. Here the CDR3 DNA reads TGTGCCAGCAGCTTAGGACAGAGCTCCTACGAGCAGTACTTC. Amino acids: CASSLGQSSYEQYF.

This chain's CDR3 is CASSIGAPSQSFLGVTQYF. In DNA form, the CDR3 reads TGTGCCAGTAGTATAGGGGCCCCGTCCCAAAGCTTTTTGGGTGTTACGCAGTATTTT. The V gene is TRBV19, the J gene TRBJ2-3; D gene unclear. Trimming took 1 base from V and 8 from J, leaving 28 bases between them. Germline-derived CDR1 and CDR2 are LNHDA and SQIVND (reference sequence). CDR3 length equals 19 residues.

Only one count was recorded for this clone. J is TRBJ2-4 and V is TRBV29-1; a possible D gene is TRBD1 (6 bases). V was cut by 4 bases and J by 0 bases, with 16 bases left in between. Germline V gene data show CDR1 as SQVTM and CDR2 as ANQGSEA. The CDR3 runs 16 residues. The CDR3 loop is CSVAPDRLLAKNIQYF. Here the CDR3 DNA reads TGCAGCGTTGCCCCCGACAGGTTGTTAGCCAAAAACATTCAGTACTTC.

Regarding this clone: Within the sample, other DNA sequences also encode this same CDR3. The gene calls are TRBV18 and TRBJ1-1; possible D gene TRBD1, 5 bases. The V gene lost 6 bases and the J gene lost 1 base, with 9 bases spanning the gap. This CDR3 is 13 amino acids long. The V gene's germline CDR1 is KGHSH and CDR2 LQKENI. The CDR3 reads CASSPGPNTEAFF. In DNA, the CDR3 is TGTGCCAGCTCGCCAGGGCCGAACACTGAAGCTTTCTTT.

The rearrangement links TRBV18 to TRBJ2-1, with 8 bases aligning to TRBD1. Trimming at V came to 5 bases and at J to 4 bases, leaving 10 bases not matched to a gene. The CDR3 extends over 16 amino acids. Germline V gene sequence: CDR1 KGHSH, CDR2 LQKENI. The CDR3 spells CASSNPGTGRYNEQFF. CDR3 DNA sequence: TGTGCCAGCTCAAATCCCGGGACAGGCCGTTACAATGAGCAGTTCTTC. Complete variable domain (other parts from reference TRBV18 and TRBJ2-1): NAGVMQNPRHLVRRRGQEARLRCSPMKGHSHVYWYRQLPEEGLKFMVYLQKENIIDESGMPKERFSAEFPKEGPSILRIQQVVRGDSAAYFCASSNPGTGRYNEQFFGPGTRLTVL.

This rearrangement joins TRBV7-2 to TRBJ2-7; 10 bases line up with TRBD1. After removal of 5 bases from V and 1 base from J, the junction contained 8 bases not matched to a gene. This CDR3 region has 16 residues. CDR1 SGHTA and CDR2 FQGNSA come from the germline V gene. The chain's CDR3 is CASSPGQGTGSYEQYF. The CDR3 DNA follows: TGTGCCAGCAGCCCGGGACAGGGGACGGGGTCCTACGAGCAGTACTTC.

This rearrangement joins TRBV19 to TRBJ2-2; 7 positions agree with TRBD2. Looked up from germline, CDR1 is LNHDA and CDR2 is SQIVND (reference sequence). The CDR3 runs 15 residues. With V trimmed by 7 bases and J by 5 bases, 10 bases remained unmatched. CDR3 residues: CASNPGTRGTGELFF. CDR3 DNA sequence: TGTGCCAGTAATCCGGGGACGCGGGGGACCGGGGAGCTGTTTTTT.

The gene calls are TRBV18 and TRBJ1-6; D is perhaps TRBD1 (5 bases). CDR1 is KGHSH and CDR2 is LQKENI in the germline V gene. V dropped 2 bases and J dropped 0 bases, with 14 bases sitting between them. There are 18 residues in the CDR3. The CDR3 sequence is CASSPGWQGSSYNSPLHF. The CDR3 DNA follows: TGTGCCAGCTCACCAGGTTGGCAGGGCAGCTCCTATAATTCACCCCTCCACTTT.

The chain is built from TRBV6-2 or TRBV6-3 and TRBJ2-2; tentative D call: TRBD1 (6 bases). V was trimmed by 4 bases and J by 6 bases, leaving 6 bases between them. The CDR3 runs to 12 residues. Germline values: CDR1 MNHEY, CDR2 SVGEGT. CDR3 amino acids: CASSWTAGELFF. The CDR3 coding sequence is TGTGCCAGCAGTTGGACAGCCGGGGAGCTGTTTTTT.

The chain joins TRBV28 to TRBJ1-2; TRBD1 matches at 7 bases. Looked up from germline, CDR1 is MDHEN and CDR2 is SYDVKM. This CDR3 is 16 amino acids long. V lost 2 bases and J lost 5; bases outside the gene matches: 11. The CDR3 DNA reads TGTGCCAGCAGTTTACCACAGGGGACGGGGCCTTATGGCTACACCTTC. It specifies CASSLPQGTGPYGYTF.

The chain employs TRBV12-3 or TRBV12-4 and TRBJ2-5, with 7 bases matching TRBD1. Germline trimming cut 7 bases from V and 5 bases from J; bases unmatched to any gene: 7. This CDR3 has 13 amino acids. CDR3 DNA sequence: TGTGCCAGCATGGTAGGGGGCACGGAGACCCAGTACTTC. Its translation: CASMVGGTETQYF.

The chain couples TRBV19 to TRBJ2-2, with D possibly TRBD1 on 5 matching bases. There are 10 residues in the CDR3. In germline, CDR1 is LNHDA, CDR2 SQIVND (reference sequence). Trimming took off 11 bases at V and 9 bases at J, with 10 bases between the two ends. In nucleotides, the CDR3 is TGTGCCTCCAGGGATCGGGAGCTGTTTTTT. The encoded protein is CASRDRELFF.

A single count supports this clone. The J gene is TRBJ1-4, the V gene TRBV7-9, with D maybe TRBD1 (5 bases). The CDR3 is 14 amino acids. With 5 bases removed from V and 7 bases from J, the gap between germline ends came to 14 bases. The germline CDR1 and CDR2 sequences are SEHNR and FQNEAQ (reference sequence). The CDR3 nucleotides read TGTGCCAGCAGCGTAGACAGTACGAGTGAAAAACTGTTTTTT. Encoded protein: CASSVDSTSEKLFF.

This chain links TRBV18 with TRBJ2-2; 9 nucleotides align to TRBD1. The CDR3 runs 16 residues. Per the germline V gene, CDR1 is KGHSH and CDR2 is LQKENI. V lost 3 bases, J lost 1 base, and 3 bases stayed unmatched. CDR3: CASSPGQGQNTGELFF. CDR3 DNA sequence: TGTGCCAGCTCACCCGGACAGGGGCAGAACACCGGGGAGCTGTTTTTT.

This CDR3 reads CASSLGLAGATTDTQYF. CDR3 DNA sequence: TGCGCCAGCAGCTTGGGCCTAGCGGGGGCCACGACAGATACGCAGTATTTT. This chain connects TRBV5-1 to TRBJ2-3; 10 nucleotides agree with TRBD2. The V segment lost 0 bases and the J segment 3 bases; nucleotides outside the gene matches: 7. The CDR3 has 17 residues. Germline V gives CDR1 SGHRS, CDR2 YFSETQ.

V gene TRBV19 combines with J gene TRBJ1-2; D may be TRBD1 (5 bases). CDR3 size: 13 residues. V shed 4 bases and J shed 8 bases, with 14 bases lying between them. Germline CDR1 and CDR2: LNHDA and SQIVND (reference sequence). In DNA form, the CDR3 reads TGTGCCAGTAGTACCGGGACTTTCTGGGGCTACACCTTC. The encoded protein is CASSTGTFWGYTF.

This chain links TRBV4-2 with TRBJ2-3; 9 bases are a match to TRBD2. CDR1 and CDR2 from the germline V gene are LGHNA and YNFKEQ. This CDR3 comprises 18 residues. V trimming: 0 bases; J trimming: 0 bases; junction bases outside the gene matches: 7. CDR3 in amino acids: CASSQEARLAGSTDTQYF. The CDR3 DNA reads TGTGCCAGCAGCCAAGAGGCCCGCCTAGCGGGAAGCACAGATACGCAGTATTTT.

J is TRBJ1-3 and V is TRBV5-8; D is perhaps TRBD1 (5 bases). CDR1 and CDR2 from the germline V gene are SGHTS and YDEGEE. The CDR3 totals 15 residues. V dropped 3 bases and J dropped 3 bases, with 13 bases sitting between them. The CDR3 spells CASSWTGVVGNTIYF. CDR3 coding DNA: TGTGCCAGCAGCTGGACGGGGGTTGTTGGAAACACCATATATTTT.

The chain recombines TRBV4-1 with TRBJ1-4, with 7 bases identical to TRBD1. J gave up 3 bases and V 4 bases, and 5 bases lay outside the gene matches. CDR1 is MGHRA and CDR2 is YSYEKL in the germline V gene. The length of the CDR3 is 15 residues. CDR3 residues: CASSPGTAPNEKLFF. CDR3 bases: TGCGCCAGCAGCCCTGGGACAGCTCCTAATGAAAAACTGTTTTTT.

The gene calls are TRBV6-2 or TRBV6-3 and TRBJ1-4, with a weak D call TRBD1 (6 bases). V was shortened by 2 bases and J by 7 bases, with 17 bases between the two germline ends. CDR3 length equals 16 residues. Looked up from germline, CDR1 is MNHEY and CDR2 is SVGEGT. CDR3 nucleotides: TGTGCCAGCAGTTACCGGGGGGCCGGAGAAGGTGAAAAACTGTTTTTT. Encoded protein: CASSYRGAGEGEKLFF.

The CDR3 DNA sequence: TGTGCCAGCAGCTTAGCCTGGACAGGGGGTTATGGCTACACCTTC. Translated: CASSLAWTGGYGYTF. The chain is built from TRBV7-2 and TRBJ1-2; 10 bases line up with TRBD1. CDR1 and CDR2 from the germline V gene are SGHTA and FQGNSA. The length of the CDR3 is 15 residues. V trimming: 0 bases; J trimming: 5 bases; junction bases outside the gene matches: 3. The whole variable domain, remainder taken from reference TRBV7-2 and TRBJ1-2, is GAGVSQSPSNKVTEKGKDVELRCDPISGHTALYWYRQSLGQGLEFLIYFQGNSAPDKSGLPSDRFSAERTGGSVSTLTIQRTQQEDSAVYLCASSLAWTGGYGYTFGSGTRLTVV.

The genes are TRBV14 and TRBJ1-6; D not resolved. This CDR3 region has 13 residues. V was clipped by 6 bases and J by 2 bases, with 5 bases between them. Germline loops: CDR1 SGHDN, CDR2 FVKESK. This chain's CDR3 is CASSRAYNSPLHF. Here the CDR3 DNA reads TGTGCCAGCAGTCGGGCCTATAATTCACCCCTCCACTTT.

V usage is TRBV6-6 and J usage is TRBJ1-4; D may be TRBD1 (6 bases). Germline V gene data show CDR1 as MNHNY and CDR2 as SVGAGI (reference sequence). V was pared by 0 bases and J by 14 bases, with 19 bases between. The CDR3 is 15 residues long. DNA of the CDR3: TGTGCCAGCAGTTACTCAGGGGGGGCCTCCCGATCGCTGTTTTTT. This encodes CASSYSGGASRSLFF.

The rearrangement uses TRBV25-1 and TRBJ2-7; TRBD1 might be the D (6 bases). The CDR3 is 14 residues long. Germline V lookup: CDR1 MGHDK, CDR2 SYGVNS. Trimming removed 4 bases at V and 3 bases at J, with 13 bases between. The CDR3 DNA reads as TGTGCCAGCAGTGGTGACAGGCTCGTCTACGAGCAGTACTTC. It encodes CASSGDRLVYEQYF.